The clone carrying this T cell receptor beta chain has only a few counts. Its antigen is unknown. The data originate from a study of T cells after yellow fever vaccination. Regarding the study as a whole: The CD4 and CD8 compartments had a small share of their clonotypes in common. Post-booster samples contained most primary-vaccination clones (around 96% CD4, 88% CD8). A weaker secondary response peaked on day 5, the primary on day 15.

A process of 5'RACE template switching, which added a universal primer site and UMIs, was used to make TCR cDNA. TCRdb called the 5' RACE reads again in MiXCR, with one record for every CDR3 protein. The top ten clones hold less than 20% of a sample with 450,000 to 550,000 distinct CDR3 sequences, 21% of them seen once. Sample: PBMCs, taken roughly 20 days after the first yellow fever vaccination. The receptor was derived from a man younger than 35 who received the YFV17D yellow fever vaccine.

The CDR3 sequence: CASSPGSSSYEQYV. CDR3 bases: TGTGCCAGCTCACCAGGTTCCAGCTCCTACGAGCAGTACGTC. This chain joins TRBV18 and TRBJ2-7, with unresolved D. Trimming cost V 2 bases and J 0 bases, with 8 bases left between them. CDR1 is KGHSH, CDR2 LQKENI, per germline. The CDR3 has 14 residues.